A single sample gave rise to the 19 T cell receptor beta chains below, sequenced in a study of T cells in Graves' hyperthyroidism and ophthalmopathy. TCR beta CDR3 regions were amplified from RNA. The primer set for the first-round RT-PCR of the TCR CDR3 was HTBI. TCRdb processed the multiplex PCR reads anew with MiXCR; each CDR3 protein has one entry. The sample carries fewer than 350,000 distinct CDR3 sequences, more than 10% recorded once. The specimen sequenced was blood. The receptor source for this set is a woman between 25 and 40 years old with Graves' hyperthyroidism that later progressed to Graves' ophthalmopathy.

This clonotype was recorded at least ten times. The V gene is TRBV20-1, the J gene TRBJ2-7; 7 bases are shared with TRBD2. This CDR3 region has 11 residues. The germline V gene encodes CDR1 DFQATT and CDR2 SNEGSKA (reference sequence). Trimming took 6 bases from V and 7 from J; bases not matched to a gene: 6. CDR3 region: CSADGGGEQYF. CDR3 in DNA: TGCAGTGCGGATGGGGGGGGGGAGCAGTACTTC.

This clonotype was seen repeatedly, ten times or more. J is TRBJ1-1 and V is TRBV20-1; possible D gene TRBD1, 5 bases. Germline V gene lookup returns CDR1 DFQATT and CDR2 SNEGSKA (reference sequence). This CDR3 comprises 14 residues. The V gene lost 0 bases and the J gene lost 1 base, with 9 bases spanning the gap. CDR3 protein: CSARDGRENTEAFF. The CDR3, as DNA: TGCAGTGCTAGAGACGGCAGGGAGAACACTGAAGCTTTCTTT.

At least ten counts were recorded for this clonotype. V gene TRBV6-2 or TRBV6-3 combines with J gene TRBJ2-1; D possibly matches TRBD1 or TRBD2 (5 bases each). V dropped 5 bases and J dropped 7 bases, with 21 bases sitting between them. The CDR3 runs to 16 residues. Germline CDR1 MNHEY, CDR2 SVGEGT. The chain's CDR3 is CASSRAGTTRGNEQFF. CDR3 DNA sequence: TGTGCCAGCAGTCGCGCCGGGACCACCCGAGGGAATGAGCAGTTCTTC.

This clonotype was found many times. The gene calls are TRBV5-5 and TRBJ2-2; 7 nucleotides align to TRBD1. Losses at the gene ends were 4 bases for V and 5 bases for J; bases not matched to a gene: 8. Germline loops: CDR1 SGHKS, CDR2 YYEKEE (reference sequence). CDR3 length: 15 amino acids. The CDR3 loop reads CASSPPGTVTGELFF. The CDR3 DNA reads TGTGCCAGCAGCCCACCCGGGACAGTTACCGGGGAGCTGTTTTTT.

The gene calls are TRBV28 and TRBJ2-7; no clear D gene. The V gene's germline CDR1 is MDHEN and CDR2 SYDVKM. The CDR3 has 11 residues. Trimming stripped 3 bases from V and 9 bases from J, with 9 bases between. CDR3 bases: TGTGCCAGCAGTTTTAAGGGTGGGCAGTACTTC. Translated, it gives CASSFKGGQYF.

This clonotype occurred many times. The rearrangement uses TRBV4-1 and TRBJ2-7; 9 positions agree with TRBD2. Germline values: CDR1 MGHRA, CDR2 YSYEKL. V trimming: 2 bases; J trimming: 4 bases; junction bases outside the gene matches: 0. The CDR3 runs 13 residues. CDR3 protein: CASSQTSGYEQYF. The CDR3 region has the DNA TGCGCCAGCAGCCAAACTAGCGGGTACGAGCAGTACTTC.

This chain links TRBV25-1 with TRBJ1-4; tentative D call: TRBD1 (6 bases). Trimming stripped 3 bases from V and 6 bases from J, with 14 bases between. Germline CDR1 is MGHDK and CDR2 is SYGVNS. The CDR3 is 15 residues long. CDR3 loop: CASSEGQTGHEKLFF. The CDR3 nucleotides read TGTGCCAGCAGTGAGGGACAAACAGGCCATGAAAAACTGTTTTTT.

This clonotype was counted ten times or more. The chain joins TRBV6-2 or TRBV6-3 to TRBJ2-1; 7 bases agree with TRBD2. V lost 4 bases and J lost 6; bases outside the gene matches: 6. Germline CDR1 and CDR2: MNHEY and SVGEGT. The CDR3 totals 14 residues. CDR3 amino acids: CASSSGLHPNEQFF. CDR3 bases: TGTGCCAGCAGTTCGGGACTACACCCCAATGAGCAGTTCTTC.

At least ten counts were recorded for this clonotype. The rearrangement joins TRBV20-1 to TRBJ2-5; D is ambiguous. Trimming left V 0 bases short and J 5 bases short, with 10 bases between. The CDR3 is 13 residues long. Per germline, CDR1 DFQATT and CDR2 SNEGSKA (reference sequence). The CDR3 sequence: CSAREALTETQYF. CDR3 coding DNA: TGCAGTGCTAGAGAGGCACTAACGGAGACCCAGTACTTC.

This clonotype was observed a single time. V and J are TRBV6-2 or TRBV6-3 and TRBJ1-1; D is unresolved. Germline V gene data show CDR1 as MNHEY and CDR2 as SVGEGT. The CDR3 spans 14 residues. V lost 2 bases and J lost 1, with 8 bases in between. CDR3 sequence reads: CASSYHETNTEAFF. DNA for the CDR3: TGTGCCAGCAGTTACCATGAGACGAACACTGAAGCTTTCTTT.

Points on this clonotype: This could be a read error, since a much larger clone is one nucleotide away. V gene TRBV11-2 combines with J gene TRBJ2-7, with D maybe TRBD1 (5 bases). Trimming took off 5 bases at V and 2 bases at J, with 16 bases between the two ends. This CDR3 is built from 15 residues. CDR1 is SGHAT and CDR2 is FQNNGV in the germline V gene. The CDR3 protein is CASSPLWGGPYEQYF. The CDR3 nucleotides read TGTGCCAGCAGCCCCCTTTGGGGCGGCCCCTACGAGCAGTACTTC.

The table lists this clonotype with a few counts. J is TRBJ2-2 and V is TRBV6-4, with TRBD2 as a possible D gene (5 bases). The CDR3 consists of 19 residues. Between the trimmed V and J ends, which lost 4 bases and 1 base, there was a span of 22 bases. Looked up from germline, CDR1 is MRHNA and CDR2 is SNTAGT. Here the CDR3 reads CASSVEGSFRLKNTGELFF. The CDR3 coding sequence is TGTGCCAGCAGTGTAGAGGGTTCATTTCGGCTAAAGAACACCGGGGAGCTGTTTTTT.

The chain links TRBV7-2 to TRBJ1-5; D remains ambiguous. Germline V gene lookup returns CDR1 SGHTA and CDR2 FQGNSA. The CDR3 length is 16 residues. The V end lost 1 base, the J end lost 6 bases, and 16 bases lay between the germline ends. The CDR3 sequence is CASSLDMAVGSQPQHF. DNA for the CDR3: TGTGCCAGCAGCTTAGATATGGCGGTGGGTAGTCAGCCCCAGCATTTT. Looking up the rest from reference TRBV7-2 and TRBJ1-5 gives the full variable domain: GAGVSQSPSNKVTEKGKDVELRCDPISGHTALYWYRQSLGQGLEFLIYFQGNSAPDKSGLPSDRFSAERTGGSVSTLTIQRTQQEDSAVYLCASSLDMAVGSQPQHFGDGTRLSIL.

This clonotype was seen a few times. The chain recombines TRBV5-1 with TRBJ2-7; 8 positions agree with TRBD2. The CDR3 contains 15 residues. The germline gives CDR1 SGHRS, CDR2 YFSETQ. After removal of 2 bases from V and 3 bases from J, the junction contained 7 bases not matched to a gene. CDR3 residues: CASSFLQRESYEQYF. CDR3 bases: TGCGCCAGCAGCTTCCTACAGCGGGAGAGCTACGAGCAGTACTTC.

The chain couples TRBV27 to TRBJ1-1, with D perhaps TRBD1 (5 bases). The germline V gene encodes CDR1 MNHEY and CDR2 SMNVEV (reference sequence). Between the trimmed V and J ends, which lost 7 bases and 1 base, there was a span of 10 bases. The CDR3 is 13 amino acids. The CDR3 sequence: CASKQAKNTEAFF. DNA for the CDR3: TGTGCCAGCAAACAGGCTAAGAACACTGAAGCTTTCTTT.

The table lists this clonotype with many counts. The V call is TRBV24-1, the J call TRBJ2-5; 13 bases map to TRBD2. The CDR3 totals 16 residues. Germline CDR1 reads KGHDR; CDR2 reads SFDVKD. J was trimmed by 4 bases and V by 4 bases; bases with no gene match: 5. CDR3 DNA: TGTGCCACCAGTGACGGGACTAGCGGGAATCGAGAGACCCAGTACTTC. Its translation: CATSDGTSGNRETQYF.

This clonotype occurred many times. The chain links TRBV7-2 to TRBJ1-6; D unclear. The CDR3 has 15 residues. Germline V gene data show CDR1 as SGHTA and CDR2 as FQGNSA. V dropped 4 bases and J dropped 9 bases, with 16 bases sitting between them. CDR3 nucleotides: TGTGCCAGCAGCTCCCAAGGAGGGCTGACTTCACCCCTCCACTTT. Its protein is CASSSQGGLTSPLHF.

This clonotype was counted many times. The CDR3, as DNA: TGTGCCAGCAAGATGGACAGGGCTGACTGGACCCAGTACTTC. Its protein is CASKMDRADWTQYF. The chain combines TRBV28 with TRBJ2-5, with 8 bases fitting TRBD1. This CDR3 is built from 14 residues. Germline trimming cut 7 bases from V and 7 bases from J; bases unmatched to any gene: 11. Germline lookup yields CDR1 MDHEN and CDR2 SYDVKM.

This clonotype came up many times. V usage is TRBV3-1 and J usage is TRBJ1-2; the D gene is possibly TRBD1 (5 bases). CDR1 and CDR2 (germline): LGHDT, YNNKEL (reference sequence). This CDR3 is 13 amino acids long. The ends were cut back, 4 bases at V and 4 bases at J, with 10 bases in the middle. The CDR3 DNA reads TGTGCCAGCAGCCCCGGCGGGGGCTATGGCTACACCTTC. Its translation: CASSPGGGYGYTF.